This T cell receptor (beta chain) emerged from a study of beta chain features in type 1 diabetes. Study-level points and caveats: Significant though moderate, a shortening of TCRB CDR3s appeared in all four CD4+ subsets of Type 1 diabetes patients.

The V gene's germline CDR1 is SGHRS and CDR2 YFSETQ. Between the trimmed V and J ends, which lost 1 base and 4 bases, there was a span of 11 bases. This CDR3 has 15 residues. Since all of the isolated RNA was reverse transcribed, expressed TCRB transcripts were what got sequenced. Produced via immunoSEQ multiplex PCR; TCRdb's table is partial and in-frame only. The sample contains hundreds of thousands of clones, roughly 10% of which appear only once. About this clone itself: The target antigen is unknown.

Sequencing was done on a sample of naive CD4+ T cells from blood. The sequence was collected from a woman aged 18-35 years in good health. The chain has TRBV5-1 and TRBJ2-2; D is perhaps TRBD2 (5 bases). CDR3 region: CASSLRQGSTGELFF. The CDR3 nucleotides read TGCGCCAGCAGCTTGAGACAAGGGAGCACCGGGGAGCTGTTTTTT.